Below are 7 T cell receptor beta chains sequenced from a single sample in a study of cytomegalovirus exposure and HLA in healthy donors. 13 Jbeta primers and 60 Vbeta primers were used for the PCR. TCRdb's table, derived via immunoSEQ multiplex PCR, lists solely in-frame clones and lacks some. The profile shows roughly 180,000 clones, about 77% of them singletons. Sequenced input: PBMCs. These receptors were collected from a man aged 25-45 years in good health and CMV-seronegative.

The J gene is TRBJ2-7, the V gene TRBV6-5; the D gene is possibly TRBD1 (6 bases). Trimming shortened V by 5 bases and J by 4 bases, and 15 bases separated the two germline ends. The CDR3 length is 14 residues. Germline CDR1 MNHEY, CDR2 SVGAGI. The CDR3 DNA follows: TGTGCCAGCAGTCTCCGACAGGTTTCATACGAGCAGTACTTC. Protein product: CASSLRQVSYEQYF.

The chain employs TRBV9 and TRBJ1-1; the D is unclear. V was cut by 0 bases and J by 1 base, with 10 bases left in between. This CDR3 has 15 amino acids. CDR1 SGDLS and CDR2 YYNGEE come from the germline V gene. CDR3 protein: CASSVEGAENTEAFF. Here the CDR3 DNA reads TGTGCCAGCAGCGTAGAGGGAGCAGAGAACACTGAAGCTTTCTTT.

The J gene is TRBJ2-1, the V gene TRBV6-4, with TRBD1 matching 9 bases. V trimming: 8 bases; J trimming: 8 bases; junction bases outside the gene matches: 10. This CDR3 has 14 amino acids. Germline values: CDR1 MRHNA, CDR2 SNTAGT. The CDR3 nucleotides read TGTGCCAGCTCCCGGGACAGGGTAGATGATGAGCAGTTCTTC. It yields the protein CASSRDRVDDEQFF.

The chain recombines TRBV6-5 with TRBJ1-1, with D perhaps TRBD1 (5 bases). Trimming pared 10 bases from V and 7 bases from J, leaving 22 bases between. The CDR3 contains 14 residues. From germline, CDR1 is MNHEY and CDR2 SVGAGI. CDR3 residues: CATHPSGRRDEAFF. Written as DNA, the CDR3 is TGTGCCACCCACCCCTCAGGGAGGCGGGATGAAGCTTTCTTT.

This rearrangement joins TRBV6-5 to TRBJ2-1, with 7 bases lining up with TRBD1. The CDR3 is 15 residues long. In germline, CDR1 is MNHEY, CDR2 SVGAGI. V was clipped by 8 bases and J by 2 bases; unmatched bases: 9. The CDR3 loop reads CASRLDRFPYNEQFF. The CDR3 DNA sequence: TGTGCCAGCCGTCTGGACAGGTTCCCCTACAATGAGCAGTTCTTC.

The J gene is TRBJ2-3, the V gene TRBV2, with D perhaps TRBD2 (5 bases). There are 15 residues in the CDR3. The V gene's germline CDR1 is SNHLY and CDR2 FYNNEI. V was trimmed by 4 bases and J by 0 bases, leaving 11 bases between them. CDR3 amino acids: CASSGRGTSTDTQYF. Here the CDR3 DNA reads TGTGCCAGCAGTGGCCGGGGAACTAGCACAGATACGCAGTATTTT.

V and J are TRBV4-1 and TRBJ2-3; D unclear. The CDR3 loop spans 13 amino acids. Trimming pared 0 bases from V and 4 bases from J, leaving 5 bases between. Germline CDR1 is MGHRA and CDR2 is YSYEKL. The DNA of the CDR3 is TGCGCCAGCAGCCAAGAAGAGGCAGATACGCAGTATTTT. Translated: CASSQEEADTQYF.